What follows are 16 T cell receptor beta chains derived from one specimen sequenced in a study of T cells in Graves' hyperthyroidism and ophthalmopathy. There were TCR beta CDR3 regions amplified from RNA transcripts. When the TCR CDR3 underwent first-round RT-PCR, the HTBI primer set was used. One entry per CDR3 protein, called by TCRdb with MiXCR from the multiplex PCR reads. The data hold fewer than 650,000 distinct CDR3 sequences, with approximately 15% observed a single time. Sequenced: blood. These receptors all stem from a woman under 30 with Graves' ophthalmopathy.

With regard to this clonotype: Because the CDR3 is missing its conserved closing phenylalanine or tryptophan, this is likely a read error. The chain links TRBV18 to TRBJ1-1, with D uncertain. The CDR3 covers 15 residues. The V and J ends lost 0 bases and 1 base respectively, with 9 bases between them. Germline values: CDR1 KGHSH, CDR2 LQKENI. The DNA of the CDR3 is TGTGCCAGCTCACCACCGCGGGCCGGGAACACTGAAGCTTTCCTT. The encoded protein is CASSPPRAGNTEAFL.

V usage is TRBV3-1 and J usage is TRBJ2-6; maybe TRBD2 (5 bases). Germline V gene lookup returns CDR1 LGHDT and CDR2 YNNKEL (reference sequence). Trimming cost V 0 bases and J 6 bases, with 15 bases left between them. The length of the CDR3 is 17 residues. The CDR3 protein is CASSQERGGPQANVLTF. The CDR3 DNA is TGTGCCAGCAGCCAAGAGCGTGGCGGGCCGCAGGCCAACGTCCTGACTTTC. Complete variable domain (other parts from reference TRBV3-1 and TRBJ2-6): DTAVSQTPKYLVTQMGNDKSIKCEQNLGHDTMYWYKQDSKKFLKIMFSYNNKELIINETVPNRFSPKSPDKAHLNLHINSLELGDSAVYFCASSQERGGPQANVLTFGAGSRLTVL.

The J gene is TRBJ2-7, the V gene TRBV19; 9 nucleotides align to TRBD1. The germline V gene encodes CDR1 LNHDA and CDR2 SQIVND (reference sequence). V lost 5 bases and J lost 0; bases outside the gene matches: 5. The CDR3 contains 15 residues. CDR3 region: CASSPQGAYSYEQYF. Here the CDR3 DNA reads TGTGCCAGTAGTCCACAGGGGGCGTACTCCTACGAGCAGTACTTC.

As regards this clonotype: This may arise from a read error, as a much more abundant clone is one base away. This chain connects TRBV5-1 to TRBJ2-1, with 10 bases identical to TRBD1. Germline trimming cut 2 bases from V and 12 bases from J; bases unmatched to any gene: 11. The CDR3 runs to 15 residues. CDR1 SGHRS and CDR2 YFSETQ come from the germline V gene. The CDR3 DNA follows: TGCGCCAGCAGCTTCGACAGGGGGCTTTGGGATGGGCAGTTCTTC. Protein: CASSFDRGLWDGQFF.

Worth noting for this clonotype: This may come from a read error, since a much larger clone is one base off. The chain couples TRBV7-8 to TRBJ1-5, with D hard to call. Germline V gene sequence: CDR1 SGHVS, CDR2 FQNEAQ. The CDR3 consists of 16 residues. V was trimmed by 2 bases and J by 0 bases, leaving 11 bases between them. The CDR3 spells CASSLWTAYSNQPQHF. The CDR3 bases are TGTGCCAGCAGCTTATGGACTGCATATAGCAATCAGCCCCAGCATTTT.

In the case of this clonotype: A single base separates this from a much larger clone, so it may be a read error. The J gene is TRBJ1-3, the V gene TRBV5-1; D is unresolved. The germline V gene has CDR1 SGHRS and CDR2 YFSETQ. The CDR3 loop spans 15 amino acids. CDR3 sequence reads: CANSGNINSGNTIYF. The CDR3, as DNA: TGCGCCAACAGCGGGAACATCAACTCTGGAAACACCATATATTTT.

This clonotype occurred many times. CDR3 bases: TGTGCCAGCAGCGTAGTGGCCAGGGGGGACAATGGCTACACCTTC. It codes for CASSVVARGDNGYTF. The chain combines TRBV9 with TRBJ1-2, with TRBD1 matching 7 bases. The CDR3 is 15 residues long. V shed 0 bases and J 6 bases; nucleotides not matched to a gene: 8. Germline-derived CDR1 and CDR2 are SGDLS and YYNGEE.

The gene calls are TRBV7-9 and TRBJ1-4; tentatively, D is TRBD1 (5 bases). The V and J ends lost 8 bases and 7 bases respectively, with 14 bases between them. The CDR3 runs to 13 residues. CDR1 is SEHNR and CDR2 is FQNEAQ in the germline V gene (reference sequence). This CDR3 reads CASLQGLGEKLFF. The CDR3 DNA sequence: TGTGCCAGCCTTCAGGGTTTAGGTGAAAAACTGTTTTTT.

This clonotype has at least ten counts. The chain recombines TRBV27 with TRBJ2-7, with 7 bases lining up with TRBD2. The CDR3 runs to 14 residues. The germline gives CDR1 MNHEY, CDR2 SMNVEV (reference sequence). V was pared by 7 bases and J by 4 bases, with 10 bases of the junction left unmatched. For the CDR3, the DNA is TGTGCCAGCAACAGCTGGGGCGGGAGATACGAGCAGTACTTC. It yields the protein CASNSWGGRYEQYF.

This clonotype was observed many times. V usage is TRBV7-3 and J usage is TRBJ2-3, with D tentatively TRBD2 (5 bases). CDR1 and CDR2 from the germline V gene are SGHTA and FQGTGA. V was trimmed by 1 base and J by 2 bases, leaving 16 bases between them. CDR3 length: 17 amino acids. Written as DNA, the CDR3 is TGTGCCAGCAGCTTAAACCCCAGCGGATCCCTCACAGATACGCAGTATTTT. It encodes CASSLNPSGSLTDTQYF.

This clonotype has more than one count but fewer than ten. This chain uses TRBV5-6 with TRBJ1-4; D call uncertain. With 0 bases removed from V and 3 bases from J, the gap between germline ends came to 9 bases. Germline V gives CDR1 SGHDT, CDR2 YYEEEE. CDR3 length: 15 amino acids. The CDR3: CASSLVGIPNEKLFF. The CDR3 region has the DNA TGTGCCAGCAGCTTGGTTGGGATACCTAATGAAAAACTGTTTTTT.

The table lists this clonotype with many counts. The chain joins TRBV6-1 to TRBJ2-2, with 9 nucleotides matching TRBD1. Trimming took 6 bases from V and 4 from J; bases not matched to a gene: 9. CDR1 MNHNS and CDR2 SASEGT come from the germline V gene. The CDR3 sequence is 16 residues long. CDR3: CASRRTGDGSTGELFF. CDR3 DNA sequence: TGTGCCAGCAGACGGACAGGGGATGGGAGCACCGGGGAGCTGTTTTTT.

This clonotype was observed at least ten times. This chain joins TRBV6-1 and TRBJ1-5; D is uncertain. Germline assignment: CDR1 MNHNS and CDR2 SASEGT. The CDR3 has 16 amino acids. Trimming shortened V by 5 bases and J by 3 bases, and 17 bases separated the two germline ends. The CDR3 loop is CASSLHLRFPNQPQHF. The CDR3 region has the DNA TGTGCCAGCAGTCTCCACTTGAGATTTCCCAATCAGCCCCAGCATTTT.

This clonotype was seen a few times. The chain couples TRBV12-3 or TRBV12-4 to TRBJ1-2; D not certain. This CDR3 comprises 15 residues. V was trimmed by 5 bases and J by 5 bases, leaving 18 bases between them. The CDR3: CASSPLTPKQYGYTF. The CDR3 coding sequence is TGTGCCAGCAGTCCGTTAACCCCTAAACAATATGGCTACACCTTC.

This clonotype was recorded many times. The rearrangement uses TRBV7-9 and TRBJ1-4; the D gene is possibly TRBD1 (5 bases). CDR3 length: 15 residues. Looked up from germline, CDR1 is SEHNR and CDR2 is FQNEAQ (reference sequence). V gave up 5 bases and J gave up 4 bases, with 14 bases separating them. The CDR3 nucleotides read TGTGCCAGCAGCGAACCGGGACGGGATAATGAAAAACTGTTTTTT. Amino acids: CASSEPGRDNEKLFF.

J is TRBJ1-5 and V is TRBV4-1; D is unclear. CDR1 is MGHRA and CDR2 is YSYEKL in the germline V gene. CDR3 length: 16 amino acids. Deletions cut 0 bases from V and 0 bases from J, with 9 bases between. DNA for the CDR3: TGCGCCAGCAGCCAAGACTCCCCGCATAGCAATCAGCCCCAGCATTTT. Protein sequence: CASSQDSPHSNQPQHF.